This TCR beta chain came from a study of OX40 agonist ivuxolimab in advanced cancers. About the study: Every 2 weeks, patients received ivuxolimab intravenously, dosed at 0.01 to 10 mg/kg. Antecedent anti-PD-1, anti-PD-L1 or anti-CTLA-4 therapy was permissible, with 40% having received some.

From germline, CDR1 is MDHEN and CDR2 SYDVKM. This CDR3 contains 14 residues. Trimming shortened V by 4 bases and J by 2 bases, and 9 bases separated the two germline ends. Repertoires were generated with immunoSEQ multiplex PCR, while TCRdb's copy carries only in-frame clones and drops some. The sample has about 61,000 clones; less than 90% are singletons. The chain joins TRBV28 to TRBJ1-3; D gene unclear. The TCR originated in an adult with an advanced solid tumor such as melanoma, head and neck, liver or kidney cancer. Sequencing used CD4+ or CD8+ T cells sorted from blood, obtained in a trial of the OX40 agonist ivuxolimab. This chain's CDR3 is CASSSGDTGNTIYF. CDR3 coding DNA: TGTGCCAGCAGTTCGGGAGACACTGGAAACACCATATATTTT.